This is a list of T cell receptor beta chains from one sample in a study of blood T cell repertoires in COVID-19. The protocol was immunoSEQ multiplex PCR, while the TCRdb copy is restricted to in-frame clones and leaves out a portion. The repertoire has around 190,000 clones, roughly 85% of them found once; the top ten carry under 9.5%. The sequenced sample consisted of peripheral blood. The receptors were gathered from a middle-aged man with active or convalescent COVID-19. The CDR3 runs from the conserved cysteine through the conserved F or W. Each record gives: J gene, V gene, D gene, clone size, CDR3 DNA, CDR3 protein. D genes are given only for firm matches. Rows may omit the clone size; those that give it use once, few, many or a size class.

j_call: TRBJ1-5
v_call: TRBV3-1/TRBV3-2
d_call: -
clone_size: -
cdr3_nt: TGTGCCAGCAGCACGGGGGGCGCGGGTAGCAATCAGCCCCAGCATTTT
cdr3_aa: CASSTGGAGSNQPQHF

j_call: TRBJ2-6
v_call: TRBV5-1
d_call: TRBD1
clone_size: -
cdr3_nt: TGCGCCAGCGGTCTTAACAGGGGCACTGGGGCCAACGTCCTGACTTTC
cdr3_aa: CASGLNRGTGANVLTF

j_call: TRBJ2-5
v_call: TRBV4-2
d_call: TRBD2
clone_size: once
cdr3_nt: TGTGCCAGCAGCCAAGATCGGACTAGCGGGGCGATCCAAGAGACCCAGTACTTC
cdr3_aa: CASSQDRTSGAIQETQYF

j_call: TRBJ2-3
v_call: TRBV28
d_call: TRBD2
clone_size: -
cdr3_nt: TGTGCCAGCAGTTTACCTATAGCGGGAGTTACAGATACGCAGTATTTT
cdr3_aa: CASSLPIAGVTDTQYF

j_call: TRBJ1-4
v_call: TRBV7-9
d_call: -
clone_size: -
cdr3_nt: TGTGCCAGCAGCTTAGGAGGCAGGGAAAATGAAAAACTGTTTTTT
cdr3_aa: CASSLGGRENEKLFF

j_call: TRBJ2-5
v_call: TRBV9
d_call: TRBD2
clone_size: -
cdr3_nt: TGTGCCAGCAGCGTAGTGGGACTAGATCAAGAGACCCAGTACTTC
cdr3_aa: CASSVVGLDQETQYF

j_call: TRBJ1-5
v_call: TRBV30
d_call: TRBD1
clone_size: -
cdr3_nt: TGTGCCTGGAGGGCCCCCGGGACAGGACTTCGGCCCCAGCATTTT
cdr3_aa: CAWRAPGTGLRPQHF

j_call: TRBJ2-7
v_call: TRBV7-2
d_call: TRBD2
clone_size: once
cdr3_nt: TGTGCCAGCAGCCCAGCGGGGGGCCTCTACGAGCAGTACTTC
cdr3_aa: CASSPAGGLYEQYF

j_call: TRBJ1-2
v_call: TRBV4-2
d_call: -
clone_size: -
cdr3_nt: TGTGCCAGCAGCCAAGATAGCGACAGGCACTATGGCTACACCTTC
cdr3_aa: CASSQDSDRHYGYTF

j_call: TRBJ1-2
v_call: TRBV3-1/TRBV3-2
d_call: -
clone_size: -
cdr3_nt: TGTGCCAGCAGACAGGGTGACTATGGCTACACCTTC
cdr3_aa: CASRQGDYGYTF

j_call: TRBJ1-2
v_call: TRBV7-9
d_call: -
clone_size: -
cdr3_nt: TGTGCCAGCAGCCTGGTGGGGGACATTAACTATGGCTACACCTTC
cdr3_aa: CASSLVGDINYGYTF

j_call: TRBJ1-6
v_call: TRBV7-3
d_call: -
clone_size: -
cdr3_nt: TGTGCCAGCAGCTTAAGGGGGGGGTTGGATTCACCCCTCCACTTT
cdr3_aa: CASSLRGGLDSPLHF

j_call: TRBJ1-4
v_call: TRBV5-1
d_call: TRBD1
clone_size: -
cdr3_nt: TGCGCCAGCAGCTTGGGGGACAGGGGGCGCGATGAAAAACTGTTTTTT
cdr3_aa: CASSLGDRGRDEKLFF

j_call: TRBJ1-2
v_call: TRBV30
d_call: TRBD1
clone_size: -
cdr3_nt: TGTGCCTGGAGTGTAGGGACAGCCTACTATGGCTACACCTTC
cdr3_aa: CAWSVGTAYYGYTF

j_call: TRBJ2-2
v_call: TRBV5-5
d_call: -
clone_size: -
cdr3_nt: TGTGCCAGCAGTCTGGCAGGGATCGTAAGCACCGGGGAGCTGTTTTTT
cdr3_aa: CASSLAGIVSTGELFF

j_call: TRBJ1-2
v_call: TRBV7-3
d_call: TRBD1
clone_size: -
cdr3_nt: TGTGCCAGCAGCTCTTCAGGGGGCCTTGGCTACACCTTC
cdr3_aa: CASSSSGGLGYTF

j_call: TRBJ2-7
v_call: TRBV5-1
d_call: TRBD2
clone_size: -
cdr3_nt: TGCGCCAGCAGCCTCGGAGCAGCGGGAGGGCTGGAGCAGTACTTC
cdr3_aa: CASSLGAAGGLEQYF

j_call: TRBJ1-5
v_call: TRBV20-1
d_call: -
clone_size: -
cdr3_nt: TGCAGTGCTAGTCAGTCGAATCAGCCCCAGCATTTT
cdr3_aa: CSASQSNQPQHF

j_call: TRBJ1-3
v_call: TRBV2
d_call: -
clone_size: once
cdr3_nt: TGTGCCAGCAGTCCCCAATTGACAGGAGGAAACACCATATATTTT
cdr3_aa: CASSPQLTGGNTIYF

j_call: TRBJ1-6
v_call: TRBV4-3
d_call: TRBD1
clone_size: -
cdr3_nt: TGCGCCAGCAGCCTGTCACTTGGGACAGGGGATTCACCCCTCCACTTT
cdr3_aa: CASSLSLGTGDSPLHF

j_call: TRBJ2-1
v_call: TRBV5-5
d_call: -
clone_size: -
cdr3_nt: TGTGCCAGCAGCTTGAGACAGTTAAACTCCTACAATGAGCAGTTCTTC
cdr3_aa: CASSLRQLNSYNEQFF

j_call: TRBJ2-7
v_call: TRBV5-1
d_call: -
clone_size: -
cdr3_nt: TGCGCCAGCAGCCCCGGCAACAGGGGGGGTTACGAGCAGTACTTC
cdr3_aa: CASSPGNRGGYEQYF

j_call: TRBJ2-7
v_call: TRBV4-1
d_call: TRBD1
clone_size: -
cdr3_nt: TGCGCCAGCAGCCAAGGGGCAGGGGGCTACGAGCAGTACTTC
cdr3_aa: CASSQGAGGYEQYF

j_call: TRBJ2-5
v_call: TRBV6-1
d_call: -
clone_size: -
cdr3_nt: TGTGCCAGCAGTGAAGGGCAGGCCGTACAAGAGACCCAGTACTTC
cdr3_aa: CASSEGQAVQETQYF

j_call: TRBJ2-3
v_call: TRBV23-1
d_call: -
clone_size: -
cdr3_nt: TGCGCCAGCAGTCAAATCGCCGGTAGCACAGATACGCAGTATTTT
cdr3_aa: CASSQIAGSTDTQYF

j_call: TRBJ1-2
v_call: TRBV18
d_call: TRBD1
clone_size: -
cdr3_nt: TGTGCCAGCTCGCCCGGCGGGACAGGGGGCGCGGGCTACACCTTC
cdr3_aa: CASSPGGTGGAGYTF

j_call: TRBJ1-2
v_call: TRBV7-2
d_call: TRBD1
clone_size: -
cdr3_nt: TGTGCCAGCAGCTTAGTAGGGGGCCAAAGCCCCTATGGCTACACCTTC
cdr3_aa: CASSLVGGQSPYGYTF

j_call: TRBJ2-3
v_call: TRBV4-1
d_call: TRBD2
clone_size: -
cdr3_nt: TGCGCCAGCAGCCAAGAAACTAGCGGGAGTTTGGTAGATACGCAGTATTTT
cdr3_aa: CASSQETSGSLVDTQYF

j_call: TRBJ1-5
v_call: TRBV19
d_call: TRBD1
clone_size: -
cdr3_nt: TGTGCCAGTAGACTGGCCGGACAGGGCTATCAGCCCCAGCATTTT
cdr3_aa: CASRLAGQGYQPQHF